This record concerns one T cell receptor (beta chain) sequence. The table came from immunoSEQ multiplex PCR; TCRdb's copy has only in-frame clones and leaves some out. The repertoire holds 300,000 to 350,000 clones, with about 90% as singletons. The data were obtained in a study of Ad26.COV2.S vaccination and SARS-CoV-2 variants. The treatment was: roughly 19 received Ad26.COV2.S at low or high dose, single or two shots; about 5 received placebo; per-sample allocation not given. Each sample was drawn 63 days after the first injection (of vaccine or placebo). V shed 5 bases and J shed 9 bases, with 14 bases lying between them. The CDR3 extends over 13 amino acids. From germline, CDR1 is SGHVS and CDR2 FQNEAQ.

The receptor's source is a person between 18 and 60 years old who received the Ad26.COV2.S COVID-19 vaccine or a placebo. The chain recombines TRBV7-8 with TRBJ2-1; tentative D call: TRBD1 (5 bases). The sample consisted of peripheral blood, taken in a trial of Ad26.COV2.S vaccine versus placebo. CDR3 protein: CASSPTLRVEQFF. The CDR3 DNA reads as TGTGCCAGCAGCCCTACACTCAGGGTTGAGCAGTTCTTC. Full variable domain (missing parts from reference TRBV7-8 and TRBJ2-1): GAGVSQSPRYKVAKRGQDVALRCDPISGHVSLFWYQQALGQGPEFLTYFQNEAQLDKSGLPSDRFFAERPEGSVSTLKIQRTQQEDSAVYLCASSPTLRVEQFFGPGTRLTVL.